This is a list of T cell receptor beta chains from one sample in a study of blood T cell repertoires in COVID-19. Profiled with immunoSEQ multiplex PCR; TCRdb holds only in-frame clones, not every one. The sample shows over 200,000 clones, over 80% of them seen only once. What was sequenced was peripheral blood. These receptors were collected from a human donor in a cohort sampled during active COVID-19. Both conserved end residues are part of each CDR3. The D gene is left open where the match is weak. Expanded clones get a size class; other rows say once, few or many, or leave the size out.

abundance	j_gene	v_gene	d_gene	CDR3nt	CDR3aa
-	TRBJ1-4	TRBV28	TRBD1	TGTGCCAGCAGCCGAAGGGACAGAACTAATGAAAAACTGTTTTTT	CASSRRDRTNEKLFF
-	TRBJ2-1	TRBV10-3	TRBD2	TGTGCCATCAGTGAAGTAGCGGGAGGGCTGCAGTTCTTC	CAISEVAGGLQFF
-	TRBJ2-6	TRBV5-1	-	TGCGCCAGCAGCCCCAGCTCTGGGGCCAACGTCCTGACTTTC	CASSPSSGANVLTF
-	TRBJ1-4	TRBV28	-	TGTGCCAGCTCCGCCCGGGGTGAAAAACTGTTTTTT	CASSARGEKLFF
-	TRBJ2-3	TRBV6-5	TRBD1	TGTGCCAGCAGCCCGGACAGGGGACCCACAGATACGCAGTATTTT	CASSPDRGPTDTQYF
-	TRBJ2-1	TRBV9	TRBD2	TGTGCCAGCAGCGAGGCGACTAGCGGGGACAATGAGCAGTTCTTC	CASSEATSGDNEQFF
-	TRBJ2-5	TRBV11-2	-	TGTGCCAGCAGCCCTATGGGCCTCCCACGAGAGACCCAGTACTTC	CASSPMGLPRETQYF
once	TRBJ1-5	TRBV4-3	-	TGCGCCAGCAGCCAGGATGGACTGAGCAATCAGCCCCAGCATTTT	CASSQDGLSNQPQHF
-	TRBJ2-5	TRBV4-2	-	TGTGCCAGCAGCCCCCGCGGGGGCAAAGAGACCCAGTACTTC	CASSPRGGKETQYF
-	TRBJ1-3	TRBV27	TRBD1	TGTGTAGGGGGCAGGGGAGGTCCTGGAAACACCATATATTTT	CVGGRGGPGNTIYF
-	TRBJ1-2	TRBV6-5	TRBD1	TGTGCCAGCAAAGGACAGGGGGGAACATTCTATGGCTACACCTTC	CASKGQGGTFYGYTF
-	TRBJ2-3	TRBV19	-	TGTGCCAGTAGTTCCAGGGGGGTTGATACGCAGTATTTT	CASSSRGVDTQYF
-	TRBJ2-7	TRBV14	TRBD1	TGTGCCAGCAGGTTGACAGGGGCCTACGAGCAGTACTTC	CASRLTGAYEQYF
-	TRBJ2-7	TRBV3-1/TRBV3-2	-	TGTGCCAGCAGCCACCCTAGCGCCCACTACGAGCAGTACTTC	CASSHPSAHYEQYF
-	TRBJ2-5	TRBV12-3/TRBV12-4	TRBD2	TGTGCCAGCGTTCGGGGAGGGGAGACCCAGTACTTC	CASVRGGETQYF
-	TRBJ2-3	TRBV5-4	TRBD2	TGTGCCAGCAGCAAGACTAGCGGAAGCACAGATACGCAGTATTTT	CASSKTSGSTDTQYF
-	TRBJ2-2	TRBV20-1	-	TGCAGTGCTAGTAAGCCAAACACCGGGGAGCTGTTTTTT	CSASKPNTGELFF
-	TRBJ1-2	TRBV5-3	-	TGTGCCAGAAAGGAGGGAAGCAACTCCGGCTATGGCTACACCTTC	CARKEGSNSGYGYTF
-	TRBJ2-7	TRBV23-1	TRBD1	TGCGCCAGCAGTCAGCCCCGACCGGGACAGATAACCTACGAGCAGTACTTC	CASSQPRPGQITYEQYF
few	TRBJ2-5	TRBV2	TRBD2	TGTGCCAGCATTCCTGCCGGGACTAGTGAAGAGACCCAGTACTTC	CASIPAGTSEETQYF
-	TRBJ2-7	TRBV19	TRBD2	TGTGCCAGTAGTATAACTAGCGGTCTGGGATCCTACGAGCAGTACTTC	CASSITSGLGSYEQYF
few	TRBJ2-7	TRBV5-6	-	TGTGCCAGCAGCTTTCTTGGCAGGCCCTACGAGCAGTACTTC	CASSFLGRPYEQYF
-	TRBJ1-2	TRBV4-3	-	TGCGCCAGCAGCCAAGATATCAGGGCTACTAACTATGGCTACACCTTC	CASSQDIRATNYGYTF
once	TRBJ2-1	TRBV7-2	-	TGTGCCAGCAGCCCTGATCGGTATGAGCAGTTCTTC	CASSPDRYEQFF
-	TRBJ2-3	TRBV18	-	TGTGCCAGCTCACCAGTACTACGTGGCACAGATACGCAGTATTTT	CASSPVLRGTDTQYF
-	TRBJ1-4	TRBV29-1	-	TGCAGCGTCGGGACATCAAGAACTAATGAAAAACTGTTTTTT	CSVGTSRTNEKLFF
-	TRBJ2-7	TRBV2	-	TGTGCCAGCACCCGGGACACCTACGAGCAGTACTTC	CASTRDTYEQYF
-	TRBJ1-2	TRBV6-5	-	TGTGCCAGCAGTTACTCGGAGGGACTCGTTGGCTACACCTTC	CASSYSEGLVGYTF
-	TRBJ2-7	TRBV6-5	TRBD2	TGTGCCAGCAGCGCACTAGCGGGAGCCGCCTACGAGCAGTACTTC	CASSALAGAAYEQYF
few	TRBJ1-1	TRBV19	-	TGTGCCAGCCGCCAGGGAGGGAACACTGAAGCTTTCTTT	CASRQGGNTEAFF
-	TRBJ1-1	TRBV6-6	-	TGTGCCAGCAGTTACTCTCAGGGCGAAGCTTTCTTT	CASSYSQGEAFF
-	TRBJ2-6	TRBV20-1	-	TGCAGTGCTAGTTTTAGTCGGTCTGGGGCCAACGTCCTGACTTTC	CSASFSRSGANVLTF